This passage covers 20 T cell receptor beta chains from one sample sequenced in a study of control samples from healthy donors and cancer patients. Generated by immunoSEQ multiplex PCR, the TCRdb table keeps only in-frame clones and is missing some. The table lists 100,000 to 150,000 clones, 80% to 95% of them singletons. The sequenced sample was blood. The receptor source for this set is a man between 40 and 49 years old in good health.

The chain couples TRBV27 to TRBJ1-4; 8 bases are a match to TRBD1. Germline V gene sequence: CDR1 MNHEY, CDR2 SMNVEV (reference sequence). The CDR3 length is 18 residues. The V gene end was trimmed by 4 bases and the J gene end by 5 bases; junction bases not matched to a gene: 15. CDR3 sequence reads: CASSSSRTGRGGNEKLFF. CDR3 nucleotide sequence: TGTGCCAGCAGTTCCTCTCGGACAGGGAGAGGGGGGAATGAAAAACTGTTTTTT.

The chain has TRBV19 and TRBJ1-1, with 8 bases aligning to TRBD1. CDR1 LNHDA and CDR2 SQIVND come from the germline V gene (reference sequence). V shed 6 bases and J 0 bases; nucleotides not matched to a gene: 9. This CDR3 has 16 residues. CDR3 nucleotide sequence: TGTGCCAGTAGATTACAGGGGGGTGTCATGAACACTGAAGCTTTCTTT. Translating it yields CASRLQGGVMNTEAFF.

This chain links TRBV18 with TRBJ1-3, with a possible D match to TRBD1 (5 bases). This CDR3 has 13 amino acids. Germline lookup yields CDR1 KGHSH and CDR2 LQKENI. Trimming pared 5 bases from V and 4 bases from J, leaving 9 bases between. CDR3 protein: CASSVGEGNTIYF. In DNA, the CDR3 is TGTGCCAGCTCAGTAGGGGAAGGAAACACCATATATTTT.

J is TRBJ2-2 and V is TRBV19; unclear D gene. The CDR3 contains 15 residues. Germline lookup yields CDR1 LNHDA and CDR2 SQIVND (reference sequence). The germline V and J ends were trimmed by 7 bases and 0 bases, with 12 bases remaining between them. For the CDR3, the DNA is TGTGCCAGTACCCCGGTTTTCGCGAACACCGGGGAGCTGTTTTTT. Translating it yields CASTPVFANTGELFF.

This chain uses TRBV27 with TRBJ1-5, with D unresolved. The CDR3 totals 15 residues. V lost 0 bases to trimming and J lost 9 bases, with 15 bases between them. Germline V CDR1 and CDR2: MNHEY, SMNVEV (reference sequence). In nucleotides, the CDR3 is TGTGCCAGCAGTTTATCAGGGCACCCTGTGTGGCCCCAGCATTTT. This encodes CASSLSGHPVWPQHF.

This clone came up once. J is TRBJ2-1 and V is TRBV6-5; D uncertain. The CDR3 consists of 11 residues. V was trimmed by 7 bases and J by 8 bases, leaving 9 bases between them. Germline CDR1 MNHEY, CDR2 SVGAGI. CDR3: CASIRVHEQFF. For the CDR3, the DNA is TGTGCCAGCATTAGGGTCCATGAGCAGTTCTTC.

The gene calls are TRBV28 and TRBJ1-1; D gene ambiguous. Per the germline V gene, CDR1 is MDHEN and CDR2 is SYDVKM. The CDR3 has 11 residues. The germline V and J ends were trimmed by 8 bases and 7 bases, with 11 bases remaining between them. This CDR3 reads CASRRLVEAFF. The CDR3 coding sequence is TGTGCCAGCCGGCGCCTAGTTGAAGCTTTCTTT.

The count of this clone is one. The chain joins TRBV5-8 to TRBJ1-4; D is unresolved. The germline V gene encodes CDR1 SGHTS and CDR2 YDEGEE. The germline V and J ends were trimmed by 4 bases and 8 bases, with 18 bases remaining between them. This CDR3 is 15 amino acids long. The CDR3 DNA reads TGTGCCAGCAGCCGGGGTTCTCAGGCCTCCGAAAAACTGTTTTTT. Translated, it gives CASSRGSQASEKLFF.

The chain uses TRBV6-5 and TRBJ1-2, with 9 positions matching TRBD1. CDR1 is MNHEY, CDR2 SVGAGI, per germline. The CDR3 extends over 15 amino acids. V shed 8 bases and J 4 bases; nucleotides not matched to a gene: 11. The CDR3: CASSGTGQGVYGYTF. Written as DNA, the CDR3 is TGTGCCAGCTCCGGGACAGGGCAAGGAGTCTATGGCTACACCTTC.

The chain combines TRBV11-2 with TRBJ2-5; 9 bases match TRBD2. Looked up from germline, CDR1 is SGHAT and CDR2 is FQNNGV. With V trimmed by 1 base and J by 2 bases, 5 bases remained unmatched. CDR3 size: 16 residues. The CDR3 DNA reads TGTGCCAGCAGCTTAGGAGGACTAGCGTATCAAGAGACCCAGTACTTC. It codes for CASSLGGLAYQETQYF.

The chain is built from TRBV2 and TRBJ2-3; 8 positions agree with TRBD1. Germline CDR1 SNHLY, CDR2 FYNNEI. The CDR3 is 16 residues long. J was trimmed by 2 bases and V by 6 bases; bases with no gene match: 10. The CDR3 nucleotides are TGTGCCAGCAGGCGCCCGACAGGGGCACCCACAGATACGCAGTATTTT. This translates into CASRRPTGAPTDTQYF.

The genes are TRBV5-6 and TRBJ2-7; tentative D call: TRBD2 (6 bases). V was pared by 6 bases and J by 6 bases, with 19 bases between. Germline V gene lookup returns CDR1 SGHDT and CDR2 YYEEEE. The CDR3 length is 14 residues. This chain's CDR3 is CASNLGGVGFEQYF. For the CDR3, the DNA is TGTGCCAGCAACCTGGGGGGTGTTGGGTTCGAGCAGTACTTC.

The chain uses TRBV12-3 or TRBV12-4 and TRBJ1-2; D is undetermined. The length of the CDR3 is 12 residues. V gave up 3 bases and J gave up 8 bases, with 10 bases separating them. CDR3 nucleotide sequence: TGTGCCAGCAGTTTGGGGAATGGAGGCTACACCTTC. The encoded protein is CASSLGNGGYTF.

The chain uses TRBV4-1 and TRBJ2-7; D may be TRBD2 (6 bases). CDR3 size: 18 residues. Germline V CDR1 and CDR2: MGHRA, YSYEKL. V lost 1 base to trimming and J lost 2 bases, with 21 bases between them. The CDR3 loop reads CASSQAPLTGDLPYEQYF. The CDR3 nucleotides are TGCGCCAGCAGCCAAGCCCCGCTCACGGGAGACTTACCCTACGAGCAGTACTTC.

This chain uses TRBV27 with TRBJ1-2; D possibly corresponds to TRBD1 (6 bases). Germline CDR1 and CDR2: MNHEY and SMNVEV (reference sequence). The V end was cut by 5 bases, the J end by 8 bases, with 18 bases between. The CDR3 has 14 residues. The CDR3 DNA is TGTGCCAGCAGTCTAGGCCACAGGGTGGGCGGCTACACCTTC. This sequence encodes CASSLGHRVGGYTF.

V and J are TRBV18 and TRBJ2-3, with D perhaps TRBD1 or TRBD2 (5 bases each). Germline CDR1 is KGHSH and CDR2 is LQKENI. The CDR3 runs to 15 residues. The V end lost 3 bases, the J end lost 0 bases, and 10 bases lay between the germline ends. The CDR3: CASSPGTTSTDTQYF. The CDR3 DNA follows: TGTGCCAGCTCACCCGGGACGACAAGCACAGATACGCAGTATTTT.

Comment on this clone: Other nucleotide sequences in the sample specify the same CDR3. DNA for the CDR3: TGTGCCAGCAGAAGGGTGGGGTACGGGGGCGCGGCGACCCAGTACTTC. It specifies CASRRVGYGGAATQYF. V gene TRBV5-6 combines with J gene TRBJ2-5; perhaps D is TRBD1 or TRBD2 (6 bases each). CDR3 length: 16 residues. Deletions cut 5 bases from V and 7 bases from J, with 24 bases between. Germline V gene lookup returns CDR1 SGHDT and CDR2 YYEEEE.

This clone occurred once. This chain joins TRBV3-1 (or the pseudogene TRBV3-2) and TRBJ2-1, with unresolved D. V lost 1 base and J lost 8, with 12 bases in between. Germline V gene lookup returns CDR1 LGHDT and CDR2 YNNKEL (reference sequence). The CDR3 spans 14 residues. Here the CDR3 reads CASSQVGFPHEQFF. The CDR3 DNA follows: TGTGCCAGCAGCCAAGTTGGATTCCCTCATGAGCAGTTCTTC.

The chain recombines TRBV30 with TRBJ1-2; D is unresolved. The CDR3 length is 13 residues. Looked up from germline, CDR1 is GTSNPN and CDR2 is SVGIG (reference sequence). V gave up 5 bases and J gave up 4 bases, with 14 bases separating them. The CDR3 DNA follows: TGTGCCTGGCGGGGTTCGCAGTCCTATGGCTACACCTTC. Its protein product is CAWRGSQSYGYTF.

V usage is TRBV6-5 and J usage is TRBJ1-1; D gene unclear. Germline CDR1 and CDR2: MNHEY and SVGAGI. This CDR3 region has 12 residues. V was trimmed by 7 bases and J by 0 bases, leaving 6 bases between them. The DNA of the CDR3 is TGTGCCAGCAAGGGAATGAACACTGAAGCTTTCTTT. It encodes CASKGMNTEAFF.